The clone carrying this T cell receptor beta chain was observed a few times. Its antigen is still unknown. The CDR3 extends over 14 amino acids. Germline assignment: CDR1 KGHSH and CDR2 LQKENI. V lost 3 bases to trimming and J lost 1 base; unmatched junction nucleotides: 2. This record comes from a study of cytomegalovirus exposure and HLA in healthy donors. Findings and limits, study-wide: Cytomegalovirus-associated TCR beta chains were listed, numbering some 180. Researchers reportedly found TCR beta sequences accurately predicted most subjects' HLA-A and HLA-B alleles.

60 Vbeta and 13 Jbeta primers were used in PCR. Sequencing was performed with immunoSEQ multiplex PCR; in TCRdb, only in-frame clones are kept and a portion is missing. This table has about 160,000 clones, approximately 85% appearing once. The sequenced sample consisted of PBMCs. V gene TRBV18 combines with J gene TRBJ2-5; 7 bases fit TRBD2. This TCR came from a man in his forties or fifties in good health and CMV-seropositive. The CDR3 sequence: CASSPRTSQETQYF. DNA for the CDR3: TGTGCCAGCTCACCCCGGACTAGCCAAGAGACCCAGTACTTC.